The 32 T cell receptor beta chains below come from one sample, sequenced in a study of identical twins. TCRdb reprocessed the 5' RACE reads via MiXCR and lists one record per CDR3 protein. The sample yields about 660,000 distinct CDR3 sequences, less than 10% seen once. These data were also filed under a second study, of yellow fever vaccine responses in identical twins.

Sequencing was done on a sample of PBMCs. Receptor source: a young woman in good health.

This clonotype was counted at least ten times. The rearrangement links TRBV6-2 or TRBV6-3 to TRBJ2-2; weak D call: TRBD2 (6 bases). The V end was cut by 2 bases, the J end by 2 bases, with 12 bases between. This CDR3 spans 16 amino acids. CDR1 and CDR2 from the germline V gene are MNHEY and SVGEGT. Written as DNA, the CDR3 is TGTGCCAGCAGTTACAGAGCCGGGAGTAACACCGGGGAGCTGTTTTTT. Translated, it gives CASSYRAGSNTGELFF.

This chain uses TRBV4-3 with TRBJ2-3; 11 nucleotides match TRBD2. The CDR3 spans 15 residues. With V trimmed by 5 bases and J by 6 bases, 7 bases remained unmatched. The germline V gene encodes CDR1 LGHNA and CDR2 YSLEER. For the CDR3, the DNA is TGCGCCAGCAGCTTGACTAGCGGGACGATGGATACGCAGTATTTT. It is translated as CASSLTSGTMDTQYF.

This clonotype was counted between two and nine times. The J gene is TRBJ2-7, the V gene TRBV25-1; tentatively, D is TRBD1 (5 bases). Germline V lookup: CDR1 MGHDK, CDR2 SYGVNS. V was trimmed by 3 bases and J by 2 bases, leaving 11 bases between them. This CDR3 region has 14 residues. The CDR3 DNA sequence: TGTGCCAGCAGTGATCCGGCACAGGCCTACGAGCAGTACTTC. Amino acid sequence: CASSDPAQAYEQYF.

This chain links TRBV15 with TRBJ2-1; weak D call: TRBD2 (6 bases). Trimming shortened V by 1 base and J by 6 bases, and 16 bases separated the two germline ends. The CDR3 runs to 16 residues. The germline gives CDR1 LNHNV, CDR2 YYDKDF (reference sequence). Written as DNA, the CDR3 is TGTGCCACCAGCAGAGCTGGGACTGCCGTGGTCAATGAGCAGTTCTTC. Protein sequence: CATSRAGTAVVNEQFF.

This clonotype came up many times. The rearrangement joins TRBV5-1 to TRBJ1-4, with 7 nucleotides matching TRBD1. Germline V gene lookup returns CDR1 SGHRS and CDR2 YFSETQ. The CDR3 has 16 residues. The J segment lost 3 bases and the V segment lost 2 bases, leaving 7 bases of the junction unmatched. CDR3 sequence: CASSLQGKSSNEKLFF. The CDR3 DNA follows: TGCGCCAGCAGCTTACAGGGGAAGTCCTCTAATGAAAAACTGTTTTTT.

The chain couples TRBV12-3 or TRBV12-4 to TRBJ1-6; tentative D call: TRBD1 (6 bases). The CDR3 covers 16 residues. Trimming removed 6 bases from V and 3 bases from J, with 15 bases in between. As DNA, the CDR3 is TGTGCCAGCAGCCGAGGGACACCCGGCTATAATTCACCCCTCCACTTT. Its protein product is CASSRGTPGYNSPLHF.

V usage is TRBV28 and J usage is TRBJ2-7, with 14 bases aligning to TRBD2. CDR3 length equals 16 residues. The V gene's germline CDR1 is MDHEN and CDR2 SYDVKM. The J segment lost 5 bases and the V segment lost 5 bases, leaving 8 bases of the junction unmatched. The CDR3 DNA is TGTGCCAGCAGTCCCAACACGGGACTAGCGGGAGACGAGCAGTACTTC. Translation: CASSPNTGLAGDEQYF.

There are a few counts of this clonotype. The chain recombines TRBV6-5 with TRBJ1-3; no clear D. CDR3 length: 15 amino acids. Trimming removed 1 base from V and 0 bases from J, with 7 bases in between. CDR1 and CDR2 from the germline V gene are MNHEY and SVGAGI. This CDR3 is CASSYFPGSGNTIYF. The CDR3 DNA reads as TGTGCCAGCAGTTACTTTCCGGGCTCTGGAAACACCATATATTTT.

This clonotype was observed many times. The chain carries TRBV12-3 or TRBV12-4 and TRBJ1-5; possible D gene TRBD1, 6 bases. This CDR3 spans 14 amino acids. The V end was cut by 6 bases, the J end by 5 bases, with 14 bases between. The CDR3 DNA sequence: TGTGCCAGCAGCAAGACAGGCCCTGATCAGCCCCAGCATTTT. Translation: CASSKTGPDQPQHF.

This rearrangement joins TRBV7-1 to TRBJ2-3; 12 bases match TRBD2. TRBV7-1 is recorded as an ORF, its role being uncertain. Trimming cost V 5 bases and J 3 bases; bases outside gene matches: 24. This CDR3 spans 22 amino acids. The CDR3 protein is CASSLRVGARQGLAGKTDTQYF. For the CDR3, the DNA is TGTGCCAGCAGCCTCAGAGTCGGGGCTCGACAGGGACTAGCGGGCAAAACAGATACGCAGTATTTT.

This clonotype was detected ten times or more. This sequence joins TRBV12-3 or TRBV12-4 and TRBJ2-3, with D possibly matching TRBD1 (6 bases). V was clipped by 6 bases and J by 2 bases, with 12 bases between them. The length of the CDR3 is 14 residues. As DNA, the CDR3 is TGTGCCAGCAGAAGGACAGATAACACAGATACGCAGTATTTT. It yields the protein CASRRTDNTDTQYF.

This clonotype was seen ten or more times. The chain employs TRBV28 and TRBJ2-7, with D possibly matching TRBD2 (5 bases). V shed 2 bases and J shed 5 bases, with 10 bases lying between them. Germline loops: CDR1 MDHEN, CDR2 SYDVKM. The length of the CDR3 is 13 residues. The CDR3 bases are TGTGCCAGCAGTTTAGACTCGCGGGACGAGCAGTACTTC. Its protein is CASSLDSRDEQYF.

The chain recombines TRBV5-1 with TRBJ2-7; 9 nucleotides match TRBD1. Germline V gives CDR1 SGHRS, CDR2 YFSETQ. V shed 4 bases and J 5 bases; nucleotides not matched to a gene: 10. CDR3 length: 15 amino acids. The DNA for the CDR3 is TGCGCCAGCAGCCCCTCCACCGGGACAGGGAACGAGCAGTACTTC. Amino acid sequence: CASSPSTGTGNEQYF.

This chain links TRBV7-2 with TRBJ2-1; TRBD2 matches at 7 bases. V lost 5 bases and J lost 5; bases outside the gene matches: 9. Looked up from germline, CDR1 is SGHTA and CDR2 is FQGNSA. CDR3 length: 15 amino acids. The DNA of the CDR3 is TGTGCCAGCAGCCCCCAGCGGGGTAGGAACAATGAGCAGTTCTTC. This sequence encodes CASSPQRGRNNEQFF.

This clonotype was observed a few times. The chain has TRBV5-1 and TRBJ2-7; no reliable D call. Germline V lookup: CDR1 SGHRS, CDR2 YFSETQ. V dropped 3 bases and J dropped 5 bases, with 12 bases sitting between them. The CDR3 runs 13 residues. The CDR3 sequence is CASSSTSGHEQYF. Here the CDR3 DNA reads TGCGCCAGCAGCTCAACCTCCGGACACGAGCAGTACTTC.

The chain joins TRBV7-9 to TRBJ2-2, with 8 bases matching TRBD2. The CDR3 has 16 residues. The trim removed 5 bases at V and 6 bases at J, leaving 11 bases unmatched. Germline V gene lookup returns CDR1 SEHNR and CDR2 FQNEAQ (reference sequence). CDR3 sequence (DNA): TGTGCCAGCAGCCCGCCGGGGGGGTATGAGGCCGGGGAGCTGTTTTTT. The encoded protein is CASSPPGGYEAGELFF.

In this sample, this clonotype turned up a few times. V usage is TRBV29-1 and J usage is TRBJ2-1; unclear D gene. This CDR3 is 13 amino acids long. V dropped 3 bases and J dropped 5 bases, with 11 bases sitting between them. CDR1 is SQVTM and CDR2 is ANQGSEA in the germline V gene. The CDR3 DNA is TGCAGCGTTGATAGCTACGTGGACAATGAGCAGTTCTTC. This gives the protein CSVDSYVDNEQFF.

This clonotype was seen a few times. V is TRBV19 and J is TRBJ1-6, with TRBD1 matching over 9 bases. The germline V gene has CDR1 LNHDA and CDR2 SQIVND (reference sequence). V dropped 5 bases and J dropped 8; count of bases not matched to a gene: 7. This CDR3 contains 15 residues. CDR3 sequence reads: CASSLRDRDYSPLHF. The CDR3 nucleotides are TGTGCCAGTAGTCTTAGGGACAGGGATTATTCACCCCTCCACTTT.

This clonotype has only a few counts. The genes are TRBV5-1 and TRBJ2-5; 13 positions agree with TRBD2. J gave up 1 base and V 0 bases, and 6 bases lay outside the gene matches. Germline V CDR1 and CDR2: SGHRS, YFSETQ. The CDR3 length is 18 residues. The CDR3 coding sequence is TGCGCCAGCAGCTTGGCGAGGACTAGCGGGGGAATCCAAGAGACCCAGTACTTC. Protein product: CASSLARTSGGIQETQYF.

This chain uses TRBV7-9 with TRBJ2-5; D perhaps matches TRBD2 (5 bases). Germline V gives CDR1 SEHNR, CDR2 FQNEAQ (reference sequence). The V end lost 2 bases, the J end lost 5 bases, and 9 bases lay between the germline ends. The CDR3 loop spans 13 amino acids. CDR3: CASSLRQRETQYF. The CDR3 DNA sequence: TGTGCCAGCAGCTTACGTCAGCGGGAGACCCAGTACTTC.

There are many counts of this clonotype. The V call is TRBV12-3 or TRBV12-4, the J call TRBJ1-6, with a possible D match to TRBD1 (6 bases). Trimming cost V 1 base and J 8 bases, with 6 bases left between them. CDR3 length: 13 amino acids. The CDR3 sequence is CASSLGQDSPLHF. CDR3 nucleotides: TGTGCCAGCAGTTTAGGACAGGATTCACCCCTCCACTTT.

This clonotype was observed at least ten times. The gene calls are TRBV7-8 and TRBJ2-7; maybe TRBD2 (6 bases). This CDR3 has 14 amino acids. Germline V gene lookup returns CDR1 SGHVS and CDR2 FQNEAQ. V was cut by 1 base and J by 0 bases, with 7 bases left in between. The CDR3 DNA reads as TGTGCCAGCAGCTTAGTAGCGGTCTCCTACGAGCAGTACTTC. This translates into CASSLVAVSYEQYF. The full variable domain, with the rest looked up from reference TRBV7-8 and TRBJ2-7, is GAGVSQSPRYKVAKRGQDVALRCDPISGHVSLFWYQQALGQGPEFLTYFQNEAQLDKSGLPSDRFFAERPEGSVSTLKIQRTQQEDSAVYLCASSLVAVSYEQYFGPGTRLTVT.

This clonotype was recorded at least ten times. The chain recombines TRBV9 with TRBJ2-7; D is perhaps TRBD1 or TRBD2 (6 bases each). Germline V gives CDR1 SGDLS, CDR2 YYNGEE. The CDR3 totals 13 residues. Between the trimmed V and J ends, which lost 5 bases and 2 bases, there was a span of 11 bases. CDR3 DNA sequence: TGTGCCAGCAGTGTGGGGGGCCCCTACGAGCAGTACTTC. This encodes CASSVGGPYEQYF.

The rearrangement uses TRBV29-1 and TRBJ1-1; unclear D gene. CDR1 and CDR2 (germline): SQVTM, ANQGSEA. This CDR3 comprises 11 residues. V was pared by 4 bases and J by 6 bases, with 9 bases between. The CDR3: CSVGEGAEAFF. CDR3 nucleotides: TGCAGCGTTGGTGAGGGCGCTGAAGCTTTCTTT.

The CDR3 loop reads CATSRAGRGGGELFF. The CDR3 bases are TGTGCCACCAGCAGAGCGGGCAGGGGGGGCGGGGAGCTGTTTTTT. This rearrangement joins TRBV15 to TRBJ2-2; either TRBD1 or TRBD2 may fit D (7 bases each). V shed 1 base and J shed 7 bases, with 13 bases lying between them. CDR3 length equals 15 residues. The germline V gene has CDR1 LNHNV and CDR2 YYDKDF (reference sequence).

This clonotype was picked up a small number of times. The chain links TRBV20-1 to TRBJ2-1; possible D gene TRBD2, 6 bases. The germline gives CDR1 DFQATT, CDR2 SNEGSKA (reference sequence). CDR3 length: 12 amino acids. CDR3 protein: CAAEGRANEQFF. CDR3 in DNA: TGCGCGGCGGAGGGGCGAGCAAATGAGCAGTTCTTC.

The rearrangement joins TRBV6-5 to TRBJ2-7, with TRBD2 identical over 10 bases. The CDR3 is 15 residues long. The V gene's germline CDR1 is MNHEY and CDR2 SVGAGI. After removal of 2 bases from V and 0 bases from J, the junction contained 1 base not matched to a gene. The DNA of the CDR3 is TGTGCCAGCAGTTACACTAGCGGGGTCTCCTACGAGCAGTACTTC. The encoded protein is CASSYTSGVSYEQYF.

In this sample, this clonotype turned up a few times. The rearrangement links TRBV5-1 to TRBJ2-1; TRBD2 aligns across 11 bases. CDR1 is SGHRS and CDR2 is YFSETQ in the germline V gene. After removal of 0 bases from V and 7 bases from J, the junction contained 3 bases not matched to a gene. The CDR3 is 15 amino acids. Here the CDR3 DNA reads TGCGCCAGCAGCTTGGAGGGACTAGCGGCTAATGAGCAGTTCTTC. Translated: CASSLEGLAANEQFF.

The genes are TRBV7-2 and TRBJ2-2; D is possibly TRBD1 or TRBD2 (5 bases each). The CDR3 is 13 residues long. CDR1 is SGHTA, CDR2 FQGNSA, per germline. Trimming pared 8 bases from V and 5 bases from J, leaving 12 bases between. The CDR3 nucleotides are TGTGCCAGCTTGGGACGGCGGACCGGGGAGCTGTTTTTT. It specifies CASLGRRTGELFF.

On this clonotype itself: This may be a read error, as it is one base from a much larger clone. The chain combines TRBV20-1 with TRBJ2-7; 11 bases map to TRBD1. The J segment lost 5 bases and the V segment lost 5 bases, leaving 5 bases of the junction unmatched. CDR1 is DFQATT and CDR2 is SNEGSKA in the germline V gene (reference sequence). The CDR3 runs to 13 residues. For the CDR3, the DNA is TGCAGTGCTCACCGGGACAGGGGGGACGAGCAGTACTTC. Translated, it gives CSAHRDRGDEQYF.

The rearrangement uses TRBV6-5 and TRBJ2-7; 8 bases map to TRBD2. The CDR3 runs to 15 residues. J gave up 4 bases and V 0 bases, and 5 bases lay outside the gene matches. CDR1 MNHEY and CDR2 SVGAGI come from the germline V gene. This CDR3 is CASSYSGTSMYEQYF. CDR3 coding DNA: TGTGCCAGCAGTTACTCAGGGACTAGTATGTACGAGCAGTACTTC.

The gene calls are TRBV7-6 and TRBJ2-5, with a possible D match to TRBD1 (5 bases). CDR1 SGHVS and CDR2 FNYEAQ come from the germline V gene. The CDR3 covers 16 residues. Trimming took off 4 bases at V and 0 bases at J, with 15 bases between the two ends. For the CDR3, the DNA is TGTGCCAGCAGCTCCCGGACAAACCAGTACCAAGAGACCCAGTACTTC. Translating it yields CASSSRTNQYQETQYF.